This TCR beta chain appears in the sequencing data of a study of T cells in narcolepsy. Note on this clone: Its antigen is still unknown.

This table comes from immunoSEQ multiplex PCR, and its TCRdb copy is limited to in-frame clones, with some not included. The sample shows about 35,000 clones, approximately 84% of them seen only once. Points from the study as a whole: HCRT-specific and TRIB2-specific autoreactive clonotypes appeared among same-patient CSF and blood CD4+ clonotypes. Healthy controls reportedly lacked the autoreactive clonotypes serially found in patients' blood.

CDR1 is SQVTM, CDR2 ANQGSEA, per germline. V was clipped by 7 bases and J by 5 bases; unmatched bases: 5. The CDR3 is made up of 14 amino acids. The sequencing sample was made of memory (CD45RA-) CD4+ T cells from blood. This sequence was found in a human donor in good health. This chain connects TRBV29-1 to TRBJ2-3; 14 bases are shared with TRBD2. The CDR3, as DNA: TGCAGCGCCCAAGGACTAGCGGGAGGAGATACGCAGTATTTT. It encodes CSAQGLAGGDTQYF.